This passage covers 4 T cell receptor beta chains from one sample sequenced in a study of blood T cell repertoires in COVID-19. Here immunoSEQ multiplex PCR was the method, and the copy in TCRdb shows in-frame clones only, minus some. The sample lists tens of thousands of clones; about 90% were seen once. Sequencing was performed on peripheral blood. The receptors come from a human donor in a cohort sampled during active COVID-19.

The V call is TRBV4-1, the J call TRBJ2-5, with 8 bases that match TRBD2. CDR3 size: 16 residues. The ends lost 1 base at V and 2 bases at J; junction bases unmatched: 6. Germline CDR1 MGHRA, CDR2 YSYEKL. The CDR3: CASSQAETSGQETQYF. CDR3 DNA: TGCGCCAGCAGCCAAGCGGAAACTAGCGGACAAGAGACCCAGTACTTC.

The chain employs TRBV5-1 and TRBJ2-5, with TRBD1 matching over 7 bases. CDR3 length equals 15 residues. Per germline, CDR1 SGHRS and CDR2 YFSETQ. J was trimmed by 4 bases and V by 7 bases; bases with no gene match: 13. The CDR3 DNA reads as TGCGCCAGCCGAATCGGACAGGTGCCCGGAGAGACCCAGTACTTC. It yields the protein CASRIGQVPGETQYF.

V usage is TRBV28 and J usage is TRBJ1-4; TRBD1 agrees at 10 bases. The germline gives CDR1 MDHEN, CDR2 SYDVKM. The CDR3 has 16 amino acids. V lost 5 bases to trimming and J lost 8 bases; unmatched junction nucleotides: 11. The CDR3 here is CASSGLGQGVDEKLFF. Written as DNA, the CDR3 is TGTGCCAGCAGTGGCCTCGGACAGGGGGTAGACGAAAAACTGTTTTTT.

This clone was found once. CDR3 sequence: CASSPPAGGPGELFF. CDR3 bases: TGTGCCAGCAGCCCGCCCGCGGGAGGTCCCGGGGAGCTGTTTTTT. V gene TRBV7-8 combines with J gene TRBJ2-2, with 8 bases lining up with TRBD2. Germline loops: CDR1 SGHVS, CDR2 FQNEAQ. J was trimmed by 6 bases and V by 5 bases; bases with no gene match: 8. CDR3 size: 15 residues.